These T cell receptor beta chains were read from a single sample in a study of OX40 agonist ivuxolimab in advanced cancers. Clones were sequenced by immunoSEQ multiplex PCR, and TCRdb holds only the in-frame ones, with some missing. Here the sample spans approximately 74,000 clones, about 89% being singletons. Here the sequenced sample was CD4+ or CD8+ T cells sorted from blood, taken in a trial of the OX40 agonist ivuxolimab. Source of these receptors: an adult with an advanced solid tumor such as melanoma, head and neck, liver or kidney cancer. Both conserved end residues are part of each CDR3. The D gene is left open where the match is weak. Clone size is stated in some rows and not others, as once, few, many or a class when expanded.

d_gene,j_gene,v_gene,abundance,CDR3nt,CDR3aa
NA,TRBJ2-4,TRBV4-3,NA,TGCGCCAGCAGCCAAGATGGGACCGACTCATTAGCCAAAAACATTCAGTACTTC,CASSQDGTDSLAKNIQYF
NA,TRBJ1-1,TRBV5-1,NA,TGCGCCAGCAGCCCGTTTCCCGGGGTGGGAGGCACTGAAGCTTTCTTT,CASSPFPGVGGTEAFF
NA,TRBJ1-3,TRBV5-5,NA,TGTGCCAGCAGCTTGGGTGGGGCGAGCGAAAACACCATATATTTT,CASSLGGASENTIYF
NA,TRBJ2-7,TRBV2,NA,TGTGCCAGCAGTGAAGGACGAACCGGGTGGTCCTACGAGCAGTACTTC,CASSEGRTGWSYEQYF
NA,TRBJ2-5,TRBV28,NA,TGTGCCAGCAGTCCAAAGGTTGGGGTGTACCAAGAGACCCAGTACTTC,CASSPKVGVYQETQYF
NA,TRBJ1-6,TRBV27,once,TGTGCCAGCAGTTTGAACTTCCCTTTAAATTCACCCCTCCACTTT,CASSLNFPLNSPLHF
TRBD1,TRBJ1-4,TRBV15,NA,TGTGCCACCAGAGACGGACAGGGGGAGGGTGAAAAACTGTTTTTT,CATRDGQGEGEKLFF
TRBD2,TRBJ2-7,TRBV7-3,NA,TGTGCCAGCAGCTCGCCACCCGGACTAGCGGGAGACATCAACGAGCAGTACTTC,CASSSPPGLAGDINEQYF
TRBD2,TRBJ2-7,TRBV15,NA,TGTGCCACCAGCAGTGCAGATTGGCAAAGGAATACGGGAGGGCCGTACGAGCAGTACTTC,CATSSADWQRNTGGPYEQYF
NA,TRBJ1-2,TRBV7-9,NA,TGTGCCAGCAGCTTAGCTTCTCAGGAGCCCTGGGGCTACACCTTC,CASSLASQEPWGYTF
TRBD2,TRBJ2-1,TRBV6-4,NA,TGTGCCAGCAGTGACTCGTCTAGCGGTTACAATGAGCAGTTCTTC,CASSDSSSGYNEQFF
NA,TRBJ1-2,TRBV25-1,NA,TGTGCCAGCAGTGTCGGGCAGGATCATTACGGCTACACCTTC,CASSVGQDHYGYTF
NA,TRBJ1-5,TRBV6-6,NA,TGTGCCAGCAGTTACGGGGGCTCGCAGCCCCAGCATTTT,CASSYGGSQPQHF
NA,TRBJ1-4,TRBV19,once,TGTGCCAGTAGTTTTTTCAGACAGGATAATGAAAAACTGTTTTTT,CASSFFRQDNEKLFF
NA,TRBJ1-2,TRBV28,NA,TGTGCCAGCAGTTTAACTGGAGCCGGCGCTGAAAATGGCTACACCTTC,CASSLTGAGAENGYTF
TRBD2,TRBJ2-7,TRBV7-9,NA,TGTGCCAGCAGCCCTCCTAGCGGGCTAAGCTCCTACGAGCAGTACTTC,CASSPPSGLSSYEQYF
NA,TRBJ2-3,TRBV5-1,NA,TGCGCCAGCAGCGTAAGGGACAAGCCGGTCACAGATACGCAGTATTTT,CASSVRDKPVTDTQYF
NA,TRBJ2-7,TRBV7-9,NA,TGTGCCACGCAGCAGGGAGGTTTAATGTACGAGCAGTACTTC,CATQQGGLMYEQYF
NA,TRBJ2-5,TRBV5-1,NA,TGCGCCAGCAGCTTGGCTGTGTCAGGGCTCCAAGAGACCCAGTACTTC,CASSLAVSGLQETQYF
NA,TRBJ2-1,TRBV18,NA,TGTGCCAGCTCACCCACTACACCCATGGGGTACAATGAGCAGTTCTTC,CASSPTTPMGYNEQFF
TRBD2,TRBJ2-3,TRBV6-5,NA,TGTGCCAGCAGGACTAGCCGAGATACGCAGTATTTT,CASRTSRDTQYF
NA,TRBJ1-4,TRBV7-9,NA,TGTGCCAGCAGCCCGCAGTTCGATGCAACTAATGAAAAACTGTTTTTT,CASSPQFDATNEKLFF
NA,TRBJ1-5,TRBV4-1,many,TGCGCCAGCAGCCAAGATCTCCGGTACCACAATCAGCCCCAGCATTTT,CASSQDLRYHNQPQHF
NA,TRBJ1-1,TRBV4-2,NA,TGTGCCAGCAGCCAAGATAAAGGGAAAACTGAAGCTTTCTTT,CASSQDKGKTEAFF
NA,TRBJ1-5,TRBV10-2,NA,TGCACCAGCGGGCAGGGTATCGTAGGGGGTAATCAGCCCCAGCATTTT,CTSGQGIVGGNQPQHF
NA,TRBJ2-7,TRBV29-1,NA,TGCAGCGTTGTGAGGTCTGGGACCTACGAGCAGTACTTC,CSVVRSGTYEQYF
TRBD2,TRBJ2-1,TRBV7-9,NA,TGTGCCAGTCTCGCCGGGGGGTACAATGAGCAGTTCTTC,CASLAGGYNEQFF
NA,TRBJ2-3,TRBV9,NA,TGTGCCAGCAGCGATAGACTAGTACCGATCACAGATACGCAGTATTTT,CASSDRLVPITDTQYF
NA,TRBJ2-3,TRBV6-5,NA,TGTGCCAGCAGTTACACGGCACTCACAGATACGCAGTATTTT,CASSYTALTDTQYF
TRBD1,TRBJ2-7,TRBV19,once,TGTGCCAGTAGTGCGAACGCAGGGGGTACCTACGAGCAGTACTTC,CASSANAGGTYEQYF
TRBD1,TRBJ2-7,TRBV5-4,NA,TGTGCCAGCAGCTTACGGGACAGGGCTTTGGACGAGCAGTACTTC,CASSLRDRALDEQYF
TRBD2,TRBJ2-3,TRBV4-1,NA,TGCGCCAGCAGCCTATCTAGCGGGGCAACTTTTACAGATACGCAGTATTTT,CASSLSSGATFTDTQYF
TRBD1,TRBJ1-5,TRBV5-8,NA,TGTGCCAGCAGCCCGCGGACAGGGCTAACTGATAGCAATCAGCCCCAGCATTTT,CASSPRTGLTDSNQPQHF
TRBD1,TRBJ2-7,TRBV7-8,NA,TGTGCCAGCAGGTACCGGGACAGGGGTTACGAGCAGTACTTC,CASRYRDRGYEQYF
NA,TRBJ2-1,TRBV27,NA,TGTGCCAGCAGCCGATACCCTAACTCCTACAATGAGCAGTTCTTC,CASSRYPNSYNEQFF
NA,TRBJ1-1,TRBV19,NA,TGTGCCAGTAGTTGGGGGGCAAGGACTGAAGCTTTCTTT,CASSWGARTEAFF
NA,TRBJ2-7,TRBV5-6,NA,TGTGCCAGCAGCTTGGCCGGGGCCTCCTACGAGCAGTACTTC,CASSLAGASYEQYF
NA,TRBJ2-1,TRBV4-3,NA,TGCGCCAGCAGCCCGCTAGCCGGGAGCTACAATGAGCAGTTCTTC,CASSPLAGSYNEQFF
NA,TRBJ2-3,TRBV9,NA,TGTGCCAGCAGCGTGGATGGTAGCACAGATACGCAGTATTTT,CASSVDGSTDTQYF
TRBD2,TRBJ2-7,TRBV4-3,NA,TGCGCCAGCAGCCAAGATTTCGGGACTAGCGGGACCGAGCAGTACTTC,CASSQDFGTSGTEQYF
TRBD2,TRBJ2-2,TRBV19,NA,TGTGCCAGTAGTATAGCAGGGAGGGCGACCGGGGAGCTGTTTTTT,CASSIAGRATGELFF
NA,TRBJ1-6,TRBV7-2,NA,TGTGCCAGCAGCTCACCTGACCGTTATTACTTCCACTTT,CASSSPDRYYFHF
TRBD1,TRBJ2-1,TRBV19,NA,TGTGCCAGTAGTAGGGGGACAGGGGGTGACTATGAGCAGTTCTTC,CASSRGTGGDYEQFF
TRBD1,TRBJ1-1,TRBV7-9,NA,TGTGCCAGCAGCCCCCAGGACAGGGAACCCACTGAAGCTTTCTTT,CASSPQDREPTEAFF
NA,TRBJ1-3,TRBV13,NA,TGTGCCAGCAGCTTGGGGGCAGGTGGAAACACCATATATTTT,CASSLGAGGNTIYF
NA,TRBJ2-7,TRBV28,NA,TGTGCCAGCAGTTCCGTGGGGGGCATTGGATACGAGCAGTACTTC,CASSSVGGIGYEQYF
TRBD2,TRBJ2-5,TRBV7-9,few,TGTGCCAGCAGCCACGGACTAGCGGGAGAAGAGACCCAGTACTTC,CASSHGLAGEETQYF
NA,TRBJ1-4,TRBV2,once,TGTGCCAGCAGTGAAGGGCAGGGGACAACTAATGAAAAACTGTTTTTT,CASSEGQGTTNEKLFF
TRBD1,TRBJ1-6,TRBV27,few,TGTGCCAGCAGTTTAGTGGGGACAGACATCCCCCTCCACTTT,CASSLVGTDIPLHF
NA,TRBJ1-1,TRBV7-3,NA,TGTGCCAGCAGCTTAATCCAAGGGGGGACGACTGAAGCTTTCTTT,CASSLIQGGTTEAFF
NA,TRBJ1-1,TRBV5-6,few,TGTGCCAGCAGCTTGTACACCGAAGCTTTCTTT,CASSLYTEAFF
NA,TRBJ2-7,TRBV13,NA,TGTGCCAGCAGCTTATTAGGGAACGAGCAGTACTTC,CASSLLGNEQYF
TRBD1,TRBJ2-7,TRBV5-1,NA,TGCGCCAGCAGCTGGACAGGGTCCTACGAGCAGTACTTC,CASSWTGSYEQYF
TRBD2,TRBJ2-5,TRBV4-2,NA,TGTGCCAGCAGCCAAGTGGTGGTGGAGCGGGAGGGAGAAGAGACCCAGTACTTC,CASSQVVVEREGEETQYF
TRBD1,TRBJ1-5,TRBV11-2,NA,TGTGCCAGCAGCCGGACAGGTTCTAGCAATCAGCCCCAGCATTTT,CASSRTGSSNQPQHF